The 10 T cell receptor beta chains reported below all come from one sample, sequenced in a study of blood T cell repertoires in COVID-19. Sequenced by immunoSEQ multiplex PCR; TCRdb stores in-frame clones only, minus some. In the table there are some 70,000 clones, around four fifths of which are singletons. The sequencing input was peripheral blood. The origin of the receptors is a man aged 50-60 years with active COVID-19.

The chain uses TRBV9 and TRBJ1-2; D is unresolved. Between the trimmed V and J ends, which lost 0 bases and 4 bases, there was a span of 19 bases. This CDR3 is built from 17 residues. The germline V gene encodes CDR1 SGDLS and CDR2 YYNGEE. CDR3 DNA sequence: TGTGCCAGCAGCGTAGAAGCGAGACCCCCCGTCCGCTATGGCTACACCTTC. It is translated as CASSVEARPPVRYGYTF.

This chain uses TRBV9 with TRBJ2-4; 10 positions agree with TRBD1. Germline-derived CDR1 and CDR2 are SGDLS and YYNGEE. This CDR3 region has 14 residues. Losses at the gene ends were 4 bases for V and 6 bases for J; bases not matched to a gene: 4. As DNA, the CDR3 is TGTGCCAGCAGCCCGGGACAGGGGATAAACATTCAGTACTTC. It is translated as CASSPGQGINIQYF.

The chain uses TRBV3-1 (or the pseudogene TRBV3-2) and TRBJ2-7, with TRBD1 identical over 10 bases. J lost 4 bases, V lost 2 bases, and 8 bases had no gene match. Germline CDR1 LGHDT, CDR2 YNNKEL (reference sequence). The CDR3 spans 16 residues. The chain's CDR3 is CASSQNPGQGRYEQYF. In nucleotides, the CDR3 is TGTGCCAGCAGCCAAAACCCGGGACAGGGGAGATACGAGCAGTACTTC.

A single count supports this clone. The chain uses TRBV7-8 and TRBJ1-1; D unresolved. The CDR3 totals 13 residues. CDR1 SGHVS and CDR2 FQNEAQ come from the germline V gene. Trimming removed 3 bases from V and 6 bases from J, with 11 bases in between. CDR3 nucleotide sequence: TGTGCCAGCAGCTTCCCCGGCGGTTCTGAAGCTTTCTTT. Its translation: CASSFPGGSEAFF.

This chain links TRBV18 with TRBJ2-1, with D possibly matching TRBD2 (7 bases). The CDR3 contains 16 residues. Germline CDR1 reads KGHSH; CDR2 reads LQKENI. V lost 4 bases to trimming and J lost 7 bases, with 20 bases between them. In DNA form, the CDR3 reads TGTGCCAGCTCACTTAGCGAACCGGGGGGCCGGAATGAGCAGTTCTTC. It translates to CASSLSEPGGRNEQFF.

In DNA, the CDR3 is TGTGCCAGCAGTTGGGGCAGGGCGTATTCACCCCTCCACTTT. Translating it yields CASSWGRAYSPLHF. This rearrangement joins TRBV6-5 to TRBJ1-6, with a weak D call TRBD1 (5 bases). The germline V gene encodes CDR1 MNHEY and CDR2 SVGAGI. Trimming pared 4 bases from V and 8 bases from J, leaving 12 bases between. The CDR3 is made up of 14 amino acids.

This chain joins TRBV7-8 and TRBJ2-5; a possible D gene is TRBD1 (6 bases). Trimming took off 3 bases at V and 0 bases at J, with 8 bases between the two ends. This CDR3 is 14 amino acids long. Germline loops: CDR1 SGHVS, CDR2 FQNEAQ. The CDR3 reads CASSLHRDQETQYF. The DNA for the CDR3 is TGTGCCAGCAGCTTGCACAGGGACCAAGAGACCCAGTACTTC.

The CDR3 DNA is TGTGCAAGTCGCTTCCCGCCGCGAGCGTTCAGCACAGATACGCAGTATTTT. Its protein product is CASRFPPRAFSTDTQYF. The chain uses TRBV12-2 and TRBJ2-3; the listed D gene, TRBD2, was not tested against the DNA. TRBV12-2 is marked as a pseudogene. This CDR3 region has 17 residues.

Comment on this clone: A much larger clone sits a single nucleotide away, making a read error possible. Other DNA sequences of this sample code for an identical CDR3. The V and J genes are TRBV5-6 and TRBJ1-2; 7 positions agree with TRBD1. CDR3 length: 16 amino acids. V dropped 1 base and J dropped 1; count of bases not matched to a gene: 7. The germline V gene encodes CDR1 SGHDT and CDR2 YYEEEE. The CDR3 DNA reads TGTGCCAGCAGCTTGAGGGATAGGGGGCATAACTATGGCTACACCTTC. This codes for CASSLRDRGHNYGYTF.

This clone occurred a few times. This chain links TRBV19 with TRBJ1-2, with a weak D call TRBD1 (6 bases). V lost 4 bases, J lost 4 bases, and 16 bases lay in between. CDR1 and CDR2 (germline): LNHDA, SQIVND (reference sequence). CDR3 length: 15 amino acids. Here the CDR3 reads CASSNDRRGSYGYTF. In DNA form, the CDR3 reads TGTGCCAGTAGTAACGACAGGCGCGGCTCCTATGGCTACACCTTC.